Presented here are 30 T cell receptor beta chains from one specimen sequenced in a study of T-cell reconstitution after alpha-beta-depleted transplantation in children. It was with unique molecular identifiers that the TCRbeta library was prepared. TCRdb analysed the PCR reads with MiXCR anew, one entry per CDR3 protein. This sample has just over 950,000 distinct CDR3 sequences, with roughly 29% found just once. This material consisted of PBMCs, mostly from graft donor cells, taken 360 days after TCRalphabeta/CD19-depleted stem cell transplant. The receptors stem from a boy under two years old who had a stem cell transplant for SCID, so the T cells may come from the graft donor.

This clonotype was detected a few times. In DNA form, the CDR3 reads TGTGCCAGCAGTCGAGGGACAGGGAACAATGAGCAGTTCTTC. Translated, it gives CASSRGTGNNEQFF. The chain employs TRBV6-1 and TRBJ2-1; 9 nucleotides match TRBD1. The germline CDR1 and CDR2 sequences are MNHNS and SASEGT. This CDR3 comprises 14 residues. Trimming cost V 5 bases and J 5 bases; bases outside gene matches: 4.

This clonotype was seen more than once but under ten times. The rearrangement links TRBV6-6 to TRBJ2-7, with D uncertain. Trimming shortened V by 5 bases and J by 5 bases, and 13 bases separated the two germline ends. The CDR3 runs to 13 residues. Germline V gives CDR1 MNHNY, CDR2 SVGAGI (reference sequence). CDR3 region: CASSQAGVNEQYF. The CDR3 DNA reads TGTGCCAGCAGTCAGGCTGGGGTGAACGAGCAGTACTTC.

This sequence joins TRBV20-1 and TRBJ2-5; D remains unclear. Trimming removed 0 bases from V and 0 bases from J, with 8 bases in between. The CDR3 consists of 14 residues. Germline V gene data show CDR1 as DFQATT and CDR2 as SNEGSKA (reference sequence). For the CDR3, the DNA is TGCAGTGCTAGAGAACCAATTTACCAAGAGACCCAGTACTTC. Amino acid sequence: CSAREPIYQETQYF.

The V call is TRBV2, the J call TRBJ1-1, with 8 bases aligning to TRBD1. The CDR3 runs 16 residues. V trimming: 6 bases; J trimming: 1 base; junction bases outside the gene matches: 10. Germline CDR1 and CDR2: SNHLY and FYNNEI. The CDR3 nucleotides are TGTGCCAGCAGCACGGGACAGGACCTACAGAACACTGAAGCTTTCTTT. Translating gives CASSTGQDLQNTEAFF.

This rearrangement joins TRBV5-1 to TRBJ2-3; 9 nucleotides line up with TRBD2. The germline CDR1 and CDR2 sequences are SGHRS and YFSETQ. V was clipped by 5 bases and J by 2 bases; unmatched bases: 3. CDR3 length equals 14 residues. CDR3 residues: CASSQRGVTDTQYF. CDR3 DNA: TGCGCCAGCAGTCAGCGGGGGGTCACAGATACGCAGTATTTT.

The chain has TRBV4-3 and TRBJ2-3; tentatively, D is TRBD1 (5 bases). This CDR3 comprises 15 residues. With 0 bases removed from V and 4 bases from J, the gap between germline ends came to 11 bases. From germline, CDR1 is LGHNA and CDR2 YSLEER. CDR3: CASSQDLRAADTQYF. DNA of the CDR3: TGCGCCAGCAGCCAAGATCTCAGGGCTGCAGATACGCAGTATTTT.

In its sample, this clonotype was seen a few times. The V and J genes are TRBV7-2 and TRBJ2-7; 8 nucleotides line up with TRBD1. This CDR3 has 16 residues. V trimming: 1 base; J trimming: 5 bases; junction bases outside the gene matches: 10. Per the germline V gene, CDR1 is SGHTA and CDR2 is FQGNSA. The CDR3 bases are TGTGCCAGCAGCTTAGGAGACAGGGGAGTAGTCGACGAGCAGTACTTC. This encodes CASSLGDRGVVDEQYF.

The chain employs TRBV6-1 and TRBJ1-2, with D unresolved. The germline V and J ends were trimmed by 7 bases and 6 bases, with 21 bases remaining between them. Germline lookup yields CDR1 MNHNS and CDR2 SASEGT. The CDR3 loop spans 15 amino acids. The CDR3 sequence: CASKSRTWRRDGYTF. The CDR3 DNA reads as TGTGCCAGCAAGTCTCGGACGTGGAGAAGGGATGGCTACACCTTC.

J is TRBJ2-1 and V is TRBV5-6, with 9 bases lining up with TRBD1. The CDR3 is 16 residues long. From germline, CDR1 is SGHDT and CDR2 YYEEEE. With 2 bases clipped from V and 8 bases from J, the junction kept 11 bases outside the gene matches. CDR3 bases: TGTGCCAGCAGCTTCGCAGGGGGTACAGGGGGCGATGAGCAGTTCTTC. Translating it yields CASSFAGGTGGDEQFF.

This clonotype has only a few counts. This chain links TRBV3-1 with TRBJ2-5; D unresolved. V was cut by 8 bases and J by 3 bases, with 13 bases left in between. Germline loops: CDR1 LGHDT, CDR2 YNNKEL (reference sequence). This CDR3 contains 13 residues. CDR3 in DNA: TGTGCCAGCCGGCTGGGCGGAAAAGAGACCCAGTACTTC. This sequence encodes CASRLGGKETQYF.

The CDR3 DNA sequence: TGCAGTGCTAGAGAGGCAGGGTCCTACAATGAGCAGTTCTTC. It encodes CSAREAGSYNEQFF. This chain joins TRBV20-1 and TRBJ2-1; a possible D gene is TRBD1 (5 bases). This CDR3 comprises 14 residues. Trimming pared 0 bases from V and 1 base from J, leaving 7 bases between. Germline values: CDR1 DFQATT, CDR2 SNEGSKA (reference sequence).

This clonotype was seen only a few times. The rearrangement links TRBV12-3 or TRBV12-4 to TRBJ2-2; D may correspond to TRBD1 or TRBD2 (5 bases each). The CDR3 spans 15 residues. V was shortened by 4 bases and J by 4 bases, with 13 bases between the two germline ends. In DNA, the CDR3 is TGTGCCAGCAGTTCCCCCCGGGGCCGCACCGGGGAGCTGTTTTTT. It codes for CASSSPRGRTGELFF.

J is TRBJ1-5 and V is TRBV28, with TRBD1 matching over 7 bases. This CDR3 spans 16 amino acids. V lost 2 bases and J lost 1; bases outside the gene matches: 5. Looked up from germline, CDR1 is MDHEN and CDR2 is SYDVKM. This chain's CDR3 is CASSLRQGFSNQPQHF. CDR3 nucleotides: TGTGCCAGCAGTTTAAGACAGGGTTTCAGCAATCAGCCCCAGCATTTT.

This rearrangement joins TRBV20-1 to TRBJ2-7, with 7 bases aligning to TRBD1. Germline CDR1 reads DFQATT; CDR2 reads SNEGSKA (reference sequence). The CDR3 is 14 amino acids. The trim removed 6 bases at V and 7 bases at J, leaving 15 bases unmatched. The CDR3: CSASPETGLWEQYF. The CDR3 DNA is TGCAGTGCCAGCCCGGAGACAGGGTTGTGGGAGCAGTACTTC.

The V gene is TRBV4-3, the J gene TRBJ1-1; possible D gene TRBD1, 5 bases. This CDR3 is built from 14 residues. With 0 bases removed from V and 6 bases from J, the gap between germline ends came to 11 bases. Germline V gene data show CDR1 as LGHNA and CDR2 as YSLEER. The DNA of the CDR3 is TGCGCCAGCAGCCAAGATAGGGCAGGGCCTGAAGCTTTCTTT. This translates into CASSQDRAGPEAFF.

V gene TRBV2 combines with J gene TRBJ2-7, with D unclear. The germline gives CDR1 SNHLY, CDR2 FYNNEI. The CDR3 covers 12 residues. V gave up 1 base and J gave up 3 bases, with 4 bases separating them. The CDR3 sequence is CASSEESYEQYF. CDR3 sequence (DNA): TGTGCCAGCAGTGAAGAGAGCTACGAGCAGTACTTC.

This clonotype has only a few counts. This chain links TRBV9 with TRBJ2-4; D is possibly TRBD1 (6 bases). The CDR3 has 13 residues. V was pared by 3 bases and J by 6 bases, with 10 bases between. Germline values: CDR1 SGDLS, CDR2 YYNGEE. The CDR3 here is CASSAGVRNIQYF. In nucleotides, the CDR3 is TGTGCCAGCAGCGCAGGGGTAAGAAACATTCAGTACTTC.

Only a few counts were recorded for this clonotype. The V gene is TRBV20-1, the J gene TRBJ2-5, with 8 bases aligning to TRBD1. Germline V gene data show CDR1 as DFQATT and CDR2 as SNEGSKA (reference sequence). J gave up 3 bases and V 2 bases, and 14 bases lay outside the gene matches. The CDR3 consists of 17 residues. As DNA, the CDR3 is TGCAGTGCTAGACGGGAACAGGGCAGGGGGCCCGAAGAGACCCAGTACTTC. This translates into CSARREQGRGPEETQYF.

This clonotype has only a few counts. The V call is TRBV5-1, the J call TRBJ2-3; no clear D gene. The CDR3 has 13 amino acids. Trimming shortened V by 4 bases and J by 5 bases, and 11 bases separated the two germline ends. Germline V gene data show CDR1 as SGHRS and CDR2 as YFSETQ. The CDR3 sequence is CASSRTARDTQYF. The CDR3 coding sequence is TGCGCCAGCAGCCGAACAGCCAGAGATACGCAGTATTTT.

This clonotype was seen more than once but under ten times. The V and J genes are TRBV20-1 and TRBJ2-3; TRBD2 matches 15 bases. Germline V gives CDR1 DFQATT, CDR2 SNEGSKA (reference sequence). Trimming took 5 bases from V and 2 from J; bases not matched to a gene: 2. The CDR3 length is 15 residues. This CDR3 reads CSAGTSGGLTDTQYF. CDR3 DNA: TGCAGTGCTGGGACTAGCGGGGGGCTCACAGATACGCAGTATTTT.

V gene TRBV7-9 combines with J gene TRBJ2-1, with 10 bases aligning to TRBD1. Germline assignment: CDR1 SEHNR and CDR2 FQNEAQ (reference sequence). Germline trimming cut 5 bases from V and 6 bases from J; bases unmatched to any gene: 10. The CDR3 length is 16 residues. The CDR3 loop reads CASSPGTGDMSNEQFF. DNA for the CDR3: TGTGCCAGCAGCCCTGGGACAGGGGATATGAGCAATGAGCAGTTCTTC. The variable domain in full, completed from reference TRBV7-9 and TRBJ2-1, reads DTGVSQNPRHKITKRGQNVTFRCDPISEHNRLYWYRQTLGQGPEFLTYFQNEAQLEKSRLLSDRFSAERPKGSFSTLEIQRTEQGDSAMYLCASSPGTGDMSNEQFFGPGTRLTVL.

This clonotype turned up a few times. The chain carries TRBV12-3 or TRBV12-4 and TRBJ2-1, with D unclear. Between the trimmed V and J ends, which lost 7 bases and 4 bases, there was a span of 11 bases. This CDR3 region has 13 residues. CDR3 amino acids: CASTYSPYNEQFF. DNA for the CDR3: TGTGCCAGCACCTATAGCCCATACAATGAGCAGTTCTTC.

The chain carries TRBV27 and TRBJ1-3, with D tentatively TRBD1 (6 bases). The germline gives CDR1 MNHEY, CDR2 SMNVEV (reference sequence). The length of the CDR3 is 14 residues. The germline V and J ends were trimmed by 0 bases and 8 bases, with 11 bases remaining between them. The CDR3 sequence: CASSLSYRADTIYF. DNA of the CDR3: TGTGCCAGCAGTTTATCGTACAGGGCGGACACCATATATTTT.

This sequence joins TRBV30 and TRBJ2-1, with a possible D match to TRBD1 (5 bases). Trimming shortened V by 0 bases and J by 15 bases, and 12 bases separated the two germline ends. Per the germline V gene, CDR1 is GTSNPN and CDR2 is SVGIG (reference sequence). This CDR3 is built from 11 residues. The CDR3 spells CAWSVRREMFF. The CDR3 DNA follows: TGTGCCTGGAGTGTACGCAGGGAAATGTTCTTC.

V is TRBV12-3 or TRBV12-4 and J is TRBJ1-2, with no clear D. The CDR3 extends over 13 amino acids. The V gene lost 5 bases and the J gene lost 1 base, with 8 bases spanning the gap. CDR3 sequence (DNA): TGTGCCAGCAGTATGAGGGATAACTATGGCTACACCTTC. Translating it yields CASSMRDNYGYTF.

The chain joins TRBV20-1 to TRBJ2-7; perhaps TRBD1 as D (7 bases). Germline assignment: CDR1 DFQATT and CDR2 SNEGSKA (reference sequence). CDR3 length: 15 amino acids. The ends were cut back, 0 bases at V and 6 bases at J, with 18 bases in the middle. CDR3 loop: CSARDRGQGGSEQYF. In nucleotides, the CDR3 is TGCAGTGCTAGAGATAGGGGCCAGGGGGGAAGCGAGCAGTACTTC.

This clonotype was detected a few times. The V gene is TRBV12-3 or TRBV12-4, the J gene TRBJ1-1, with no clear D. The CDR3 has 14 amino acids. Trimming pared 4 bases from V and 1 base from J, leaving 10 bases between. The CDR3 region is CASSYRTRNTEAFF. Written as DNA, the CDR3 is TGTGCCAGCAGTTACCGTACGCGGAACACTGAAGCTTTCTTT.

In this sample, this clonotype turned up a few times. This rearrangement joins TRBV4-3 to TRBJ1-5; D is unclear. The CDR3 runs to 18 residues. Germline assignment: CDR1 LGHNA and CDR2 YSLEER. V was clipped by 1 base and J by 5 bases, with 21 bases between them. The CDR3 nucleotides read TGCGCCAGCAGCCAAGTTCCGCTCCGACTGGGATACTATCAGCCCCAGCATTTT. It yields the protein CASSQVPLRLGYYQPQHF.

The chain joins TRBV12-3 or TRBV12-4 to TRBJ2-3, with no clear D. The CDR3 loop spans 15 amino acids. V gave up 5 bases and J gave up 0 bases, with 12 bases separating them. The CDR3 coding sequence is TGTGCCAGCAGTCGATTTGGGTCAAGCACAGATACGCAGTATTTT. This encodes CASSRFGSSTDTQYF.

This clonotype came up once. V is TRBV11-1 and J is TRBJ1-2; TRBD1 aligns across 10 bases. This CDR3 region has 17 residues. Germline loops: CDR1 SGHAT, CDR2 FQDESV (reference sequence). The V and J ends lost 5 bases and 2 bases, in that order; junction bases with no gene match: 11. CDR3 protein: CASSPPGQGILNYGYTF. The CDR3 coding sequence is TGTGCCAGCAGCCCCCCGGGACAGGGGATTTTAAACTATGGCTACACCTTC.